The source of this T cell receptor beta chain is a study of patients and donors after allogeneic stem cell transplantation (TCRdb year 2020). The CDR3 covers 13 residues, taking in both the cysteine and the phenylalanine. The only DNA kept is the CDR3, 39 bases in frame from the first base. A distance of 10 bases separates the germline ends of V and J, which lose 2 bases and 5 bases respectively. In the germline V gene, CDR1 corresponds to SQVTM and CDR2 to ANQGSEA. As concerns this clonotype: No antigen is known for it. The input lacks base qualities; no much larger clone sits a single base away.

Library preparation used RT-PCR. The sequencer listed for this sample is NextSeq 550. Using fastp at Q25 and MiXCR, TCRdb reprocessed the public reads and kept productive beta chains. Rows are unified per CDR3 protein, each entry keeping the most common DNA and genes. The sample table records approximately 150,000 distinct CDR3 sequences; roughly 24% of these occur just once. The top ten clones comprise approximately 26% of the sample. The clonotype originates from a human donor who was either an allogeneic HSCT recipient or a stem cell or donor lymphocyte infusion donor (not recorded which). It is not recorded whose cells these are; they may come from a transplant donor. Recombination joined TRBV29-1 with TRBJ2-1, with TRBD1 as a weak D call on 5 bases. Sequencing was carried out using blood, either unsorted or a sorted T cell fraction (not recorded which). The nucleotide sequence reads TGCAGCGTTGAAATAGGGGTCGACAATGAGCAGTTCTTC. Its protein product is CSVEIGVDNEQFF.